One and the same sample provided the 2 T cell receptor beta chains below, sequenced in a study of CD8+CD57+ T cells in acquired aplastic anemia (dated by TCRdb to the late 2010s). Flow cytometry had shown CD8+CD57+ cell expansion in the patients selected for sequencing. TCRdb lists the instrument as Illumina HiSeq 2000. Genomic DNA served as template for TCR beta VDJ combination and CDR3 sequence profiling. Starting from the raw public reads, TCRdb applied fastp trimming at Q25, assembled clones with MiXCR and retained in-frame beta chains. Rows merge per CDR3 protein into single entries with the most common DNA and genes. Within this sample are 150,000 to 200,000 distinct CDR3 sequences, with around half of them counted one time only. More than 0.95% of the sample comes from the top ten. The sample comprised sorted CD4+, CD8+, or CD8+CD57+ T cells (not recorded which) from PBMCs. Receptors were obtained from a human donor with aplastic anemia.

Of note for this clonotype: A much more abundant neighbour one base away suggests this may be a read error. The V gene is TRBV5-6, the J gene TRBJ2-6; a possible D gene is TRBD1 (5 bases). CDR1 SGHDT and CDR2 YYEEEE come from the germline V gene. The CDR3 consists of 16 residues. The CDR3, as DNA: TGTGCCAGCAGCTTGGGGCAGATCTCTGGGGCCAACGTCCGGACTTTC. Protein product: CASSLGQISGANVRTF.

The rearrangement links TRBV7-8 to TRBJ1-5; D possibly corresponds to TRBD1 (5 bases). The germline V gene encodes CDR1 SGHVS and CDR2 FQNEAQ. Between the trimmed V and J ends, which lost 5 bases and 4 bases, there was a span of 18 bases. This CDR3 is 16 amino acids long. CDR3 nucleotide sequence: TGTGCCAGCAGCCATCTACTAGGGGATCGAAATCAGCCCCAGCATTTT. It specifies CASSHLLGDRNQPQHF. The full variable domain, completed using reference TRBV7-8 and TRBJ1-5, is GAGVSQSPRYKVAKRGQDVALRCDPISGHVSLFWYQQALGQGPEFLTYFQNEAQLDKSGLPSDRFFAERPEGSVSTLKIQRTQQEDSAVYLCASSHLLGDRNQPQHFGDGTRLSIL.